These T cell receptor beta chains were read from a single sample in a study of cytomegalovirus exposure and HLA in healthy donors. Libraries were prepared by immunoSEQ multiplex PCR; TCRdb keeps only in-frame clonotypes and omits some of them. The data show under 150,000 clones, roughly 79% seen once. Sequenced sample: PBMCs. Receptors were obtained from a woman in her twenties or thirties in good health and CMV-seronegative. CDR3s include the opening cysteine and the closing phenylalanine or tryptophan. D genes are given only for firm matches. Clone size is stated in some rows and not others, as once, few, many or a class when expanded.

d_call: NA
v_call: TRBV28
j_call: TRBJ2-7
clone_size: NA
cdr3_nt: TGTGCCAGCAGTTCCGGGGGCTACGAGCAGTACTTC
cdr3_aa: CASSSGGYEQYF

d_call: TRBD1
v_call: TRBV27
j_call: TRBJ2-7
clone_size: NA
cdr3_nt: TGTGCCAGCAGCCGGGACAGGGGGCCGTATGAGCAGTACTTC
cdr3_aa: CASSRDRGPYEQYF

d_call: TRBD2
v_call: TRBV28
j_call: TRBJ2-1
clone_size: NA
cdr3_nt: TGTGCCAGCAGCATCTCAGCGGGAGGAAACTACAATGAGCAGTTCTTC
cdr3_aa: CASSISAGGNYNEQFF

d_call: TRBD2
v_call: TRBV11-3
j_call: TRBJ2-1
clone_size: NA
cdr3_nt: TGTGCCAGCAGCATAGGTAGCGGGAGGGCCTACAATGAGCAGTTCTTC
cdr3_aa: CASSIGSGRAYNEQFF

d_call: NA
v_call: TRBV10-1
j_call: TRBJ2-5
clone_size: NA
cdr3_nt: TGCGCCAGCAGTGAGCAGATACGCGAGACCCAGTACTTC
cdr3_aa: CASSEQIRETQYF

d_call: NA
v_call: TRBV7-9
j_call: TRBJ2-1
clone_size: NA
cdr3_nt: TGTGCCAGCAGCCCGGACACGGACTACTACAATGAGCAGTTCTTC
cdr3_aa: CASSPDTDYYNEQFF

d_call: TRBD2
v_call: TRBV5-1
j_call: TRBJ2-7
clone_size: NA
cdr3_nt: TGCGCCAGCACCCGACTAGCGGACGGCGAGCAGTACTTC
cdr3_aa: CASTRLADGEQYF

d_call: NA
v_call: TRBV10-3
j_call: TRBJ1-1
clone_size: NA
cdr3_nt: TGTGCCATCAGTGAGGCGGGTGGCATCACTGAAGCTTTCTTT
cdr3_aa: CAISEAGGITEAFF

d_call: TRBD1
v_call: TRBV28
j_call: TRBJ1-5
clone_size: NA
cdr3_nt: TGTGCCACCATAGACCGGGGACAGGGTGAACAGCCCCAGCATTTT
cdr3_aa: CATIDRGQGEQPQHF

d_call: TRBD1
v_call: TRBV5-1
j_call: TRBJ1-4
clone_size: NA
cdr3_nt: TGCGCCAGCAGCTTGGGGACAGGGGCTAATGAAAAACTGTTTTTT
cdr3_aa: CASSLGTGANEKLFF

d_call: NA
v_call: TRBV5-4
j_call: TRBJ1-1
clone_size: once
cdr3_nt: TGTGCCAGCAGCTTTCCCGAGGCAGTCACTGAAGCTTTCTTT
cdr3_aa: CASSFPEAVTEAFF

d_call: NA
v_call: TRBV4-3
j_call: TRBJ2-7
clone_size: NA
cdr3_nt: TGCGCCAGCAGCCAAGATAGGGCTAGCCCGGGGGAGCAGTACTTC
cdr3_aa: CASSQDRASPGEQYF

d_call: TRBD2
v_call: TRBV10-3
j_call: TRBJ2-1
clone_size: NA
cdr3_nt: TGTGCCATCAGTGATCGGGAGGCTGCCTACAATGAGCAGTTCTTC
cdr3_aa: CAISDREAAYNEQFF

d_call: NA
v_call: TRBV28
j_call: TRBJ2-7
clone_size: NA
cdr3_nt: TGTGCCAGCAGTTTAAAGGGTTGGGGCGGCTACGAGCAGTACTTC
cdr3_aa: CASSLKGWGGYEQYF

d_call: TRBD1
v_call: TRBV7-2
j_call: TRBJ2-4
clone_size: NA
cdr3_nt: TGTGCCAGCAGCTTAGCTGGGACAGGAATCATGGACATTCAGTACTTC
cdr3_aa: CASSLAGTGIMDIQYF

d_call: NA
v_call: TRBV15
j_call: TRBJ1-5
clone_size: NA
cdr3_nt: TGTGCCACCAGCACCCCAGGGATAAATCAGCCCCAGCATTTT
cdr3_aa: CATSTPGINQPQHF

d_call: NA
v_call: TRBV5-1
j_call: TRBJ2-5
clone_size: NA
cdr3_nt: TGCGCCAGCAGTTCCTCCAGCGGACCATGGGAGACCCAGTACTTC
cdr3_aa: CASSSSSGPWETQYF

d_call: NA
v_call: TRBV6-4
j_call: TRBJ1-2
clone_size: NA
cdr3_nt: TGTGCCAGCAGCGTGATGGGCAGGATAAATAACTATGGCTACACCTTC
cdr3_aa: CASSVMGRINNYGYTF

d_call: NA
v_call: TRBV4-1
j_call: TRBJ1-4
clone_size: medium-sized
cdr3_nt: TGCGCCAGCAGCCAAGTAGGCGCGTCCGGAGCGTCCGAAAAACTGTTTTTT
cdr3_aa: CASSQVGASGASEKLFF

d_call: TRBD2
v_call: TRBV5-1
j_call: TRBJ2-5
clone_size: few
cdr3_nt: TGCGCCAGCAGCTTCGGGGGGATCGACCAAGAGACCCAGTACTTC
cdr3_aa: CASSFGGIDQETQYF

d_call: TRBD1
v_call: TRBV7-3
j_call: TRBJ2-6
clone_size: NA
cdr3_nt: TGTGCCAGCAGCTTATCAGCAGGGGGTTCTGGGGCCAACGTCCTGACTTTC
cdr3_aa: CASSLSAGGSGANVLTF

d_call: NA
v_call: TRBV5-1
j_call: TRBJ1-5
clone_size: once
cdr3_nt: TGCGCCAGCAGCTTGGGGGAGGGGAGGGACGGGCCCCAGCATTTT
cdr3_aa: CASSLGEGRDGPQHF

d_call: TRBD2
v_call: TRBV14
j_call: TRBJ2-1
clone_size: once
cdr3_nt: TGTGCCAGCAGCCAATCGGTAGCGGGAGCTGAGCAGTTCTTC
cdr3_aa: CASSQSVAGAEQFF

d_call: TRBD1
v_call: TRBV6-1
j_call: TRBJ1-2
clone_size: NA
cdr3_nt: TGTGCCAGCAGTGTAGGGGACAGAATCTATGGCTACACCTTC
cdr3_aa: CASSVGDRIYGYTF

d_call: TRBD2
v_call: TRBV19
j_call: TRBJ2-1
clone_size: NA
cdr3_nt: TGTGCCAGTAGTAGAACCGGGACTAGCGGGAGGGCCGGGCAGTTCTTC
cdr3_aa: CASSRTGTSGRAGQFF

d_call: TRBD2
v_call: TRBV28
j_call: TRBJ2-1
clone_size: NA
cdr3_nt: TGTGCCAGCAGTTCTCCAGCTAGCGGTTATTACAATGAGCAGTTCTTC
cdr3_aa: CASSSPASGYYNEQFF

d_call: NA
v_call: TRBV5-1
j_call: TRBJ1-2
clone_size: NA
cdr3_nt: TGCGCCAGCAGCGACTCTGACAGTAGAGGCTACACCTTC
cdr3_aa: CASSDSDSRGYTF

d_call: NA
v_call: TRBV7-7
j_call: TRBJ2-6
clone_size: NA
cdr3_nt: TGTGCTAGCAGCCAAGGGGGCTCTGGGGCCAACGTCCTGACTTTC
cdr3_aa: CASSQGGSGANVLTF

d_call: TRBD1
v_call: TRBV7-9
j_call: TRBJ1-5
clone_size: NA
cdr3_nt: TGTGCCAGCAGCCCACAGGGACAGGGCAATCAGCCCCAGCATTTT
cdr3_aa: CASSPQGQGNQPQHF

d_call: NA
v_call: TRBV19
j_call: TRBJ1-5
clone_size: NA
cdr3_nt: TGTGCCAGTAGTGCCGACAGGAACAATCAGCCCCAGCATTTT
cdr3_aa: CASSADRNNQPQHF